The T cell receptor (beta chain) under discussion was sequenced for a study (dated by TCRdb to the mid-2010s). Regarding the research as a whole: The study set out to test whether tumor-infiltrating Tregs in breast cancer get recruited from blood Tregs or are instead converted in situ from other CD4+ T cell subsets.

Clipping removes 0 bases from V and 1 base from J, with 2 as the unmatched junction base count. CDR1 and CDR2 are drawn from the germline V gene: LGHNA, YNFKEQ. There are 16 amino acids in the CDR3, from cysteine to phenylalanine inclusive. CDR3 DNA is the only sequence kept; it has 48 bases, read in frame from the first base. Amplification of full-length TCR variable regions was done by 5' RACE PCR using constant-region reverse primers, and this step was followed by semi-nested PCR with Nested Universal Primer A. The ReliaPrep RNA Cell Miniprep System was used to extract total RNA, which was then reverse transcribed into 5'RACE-ready cDNA with the SMARTer RACE 5'/3' Kit. Full-length TCR alpha and beta libraries were barcoded with multiplex adaptors and sequenced on an Illumina MiSeq. The authors' analysis ran thus. For each of nine subset-tissue groups, sequencing data from the five patients were combined, and the groups were compared by unsupervised clustering of TCR gene usage. Repertoire similarity was calculated with the Morisita-Horn index, weighting shared sequences by their contribution to each repertoire. The public sequencing data were trimmed at Q25 with fastp and processed into clonotypes with MiXCR by TCRdb, which kept only in-frame beta chains. Duplicate CDR3 protein sequences are folded into a single record with the most common DNA and genes. The V and J calls and clone size are TCRdb's, not the authors'. For this sample there are 45,000 to 70,000 distinct CDR3 sequences; 25% to 35% appear just once. The ten biggest clones cover less than 3.5% of the sample.

Memory CD4+ T cells were isolated as CD4+CD45RO+CD25- cells. Tregs, naive and memory CD4+ T cells from tumor, blood and ipsilateral draining lymph nodes of five or six breast cancer patients underwent full-length TCR alpha and beta sequencing. Tumor tissue and lymph nodes obtained by ipsilateral axillary dissection were perfused with PBS, cut into small pieces and digested using collagenase I and hyaluronidase. FACS confirmed that the sorted cell populations were more than 90% pure. This clonotype was seen a few times. Its antigen specificity is not known. Base qualities are not recorded, but no much larger clone differs from it by a single base. Paper-wide results and their limitations: The larger-cohort validation was restricted to a single TCR beta V-J rearrangement rather than whole repertoires. Tumor memory CD4+ T cell TCR gene usage was found to cluster with blood and lymph node memory CD4+ cells and with lymph node naive CD4+ cells. The TCR alpha and beta sequences of tumor-infiltrating Tregs showed the greatest overlap with tumor naive CD4+ T cells, followed by blood naive CD4+ T cells.

This TCR was sampled from a female donor with breast cancer. Sample: tumor-infiltrating memory CD4+ T cells sorted from the breast tumor. The cell subset or site label, as the study defines it: memory CD4+ T cells, CD4+CD45RO+CD25-. Here the chain combines TRBV4-2 and TRBJ2-2, and 7 junction bases match TRBD1. Here is the DNA: TGTGCCAGCAGCCAAGAGACAGGGTGGAACACCGGGGAGCTGTTTTTT. Translated, it gives CASSQETGWNTGELFF.